This entry describes one TCR beta chain. This sample was taken from a study of T cell responses to AZD1222 COVID-19 vaccine. The CDR3 is 14 amino acids. Per germline, CDR1 KGHSH and CDR2 LQKENI. Trimming at V came to 6 bases and at J to 7 bases, leaving 11 bases not matched to a gene. Assay: immunoSEQ multiplex PCR; the TCRdb copy retains only in-frame clones and omits some. The sample yields 100,000 to 150,000 clones, 85% to 90% seen once. The chain recombines TRBV18 with TRBJ1-2, with 7 positions matching TRBD1. The material was peripheral blood, obtained on day 0 of MenACWY control vaccination. The receptor was derived from an adult in good health. CDR3 in DNA: TGTGCCAGCTCCCCGAGTACAGGGGCTCCTGGCTACACCTTC. Translated, it gives CASSPSTGAPGYTF. Complete variable domain (other parts from reference TRBV18 and TRBJ1-2): NAGVMQNPRHLVRRRGQEARLRCSPMKGHSHVYWYRQLPEEGLKFMVYLQKENIIDESGMPKERFSAEFPKEGPSILRIQQVVRGDSAAYFCASSPSTGAPGYTFGSGTRLTVV.